This T cell receptor (beta chain) was captured in a study of T cells in localized non-small cell lung cancer. Looked up from germline, CDR1 is MGHRA and CDR2 is YSYEKL. CDR3 length: 13 amino acids. J lost 6 bases, V lost 3 bases, and 2 bases had no gene match. In the case of this clone: Antigen specificity is unknown.

Produced via immunoSEQ multiplex PCR; TCRdb's table is partial and in-frame only. This table holds 17,000 or so clones, approximately 82% found once. Study-level results: A median around 55 of the top 100 tumor clones appeared in adjacent lung. Among blood samples, higher T cell density accompanied longer overall survival.

V is TRBV4-1 and J is TRBJ1-1; 9 nucleotides align to TRBD1. The receptor comes from a male donor at least 60 years old with stage III lung adenocarcinoma. This specimen was peripheral blood, taken before any cancer treatment. This CDR3 is CASSQRQGAEAFF. In nucleotides, the CDR3 is TGCGCCAGCAGCCAGAGACAGGGGGCTGAAGCTTTCTTT.